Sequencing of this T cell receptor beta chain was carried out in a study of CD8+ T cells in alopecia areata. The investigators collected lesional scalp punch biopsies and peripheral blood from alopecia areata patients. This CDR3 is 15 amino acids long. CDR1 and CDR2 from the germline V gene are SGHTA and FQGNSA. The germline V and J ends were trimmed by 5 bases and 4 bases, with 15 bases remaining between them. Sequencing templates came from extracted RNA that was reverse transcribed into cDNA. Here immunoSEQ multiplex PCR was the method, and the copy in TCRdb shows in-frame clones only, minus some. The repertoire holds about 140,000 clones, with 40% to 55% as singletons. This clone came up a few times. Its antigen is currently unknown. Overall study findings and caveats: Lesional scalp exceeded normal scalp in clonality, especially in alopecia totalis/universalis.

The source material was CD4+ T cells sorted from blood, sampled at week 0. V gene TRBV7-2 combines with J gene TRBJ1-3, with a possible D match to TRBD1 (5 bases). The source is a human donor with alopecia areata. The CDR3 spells CASSRRAGDGNTIYF. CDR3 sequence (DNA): TGTGCCAGCAGCCGCCGGGCTGGGGACGGAAACACCATATATTTT. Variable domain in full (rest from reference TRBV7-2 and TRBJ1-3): GAGVSQSPSNKVTEKGKDVELRCDPISGHTALYWYRQSLGQGLEFLIYFQGNSAPDKSGLPSDRFSAERTGGSVSTLTIQRTQQEDSAVYLCASSRRAGDGNTIYFGEGSWLTVV.